This T cell receptor (beta chain) comes out of a study of blood T cell repertoires in COVID-19. Study information: The origin of the acute and convalescent COVID-19 samples was the United States, Italy and Spain.

Cohort 3 recovered donors had two negative PCRs, clearance, or symptom resolution. The V segment lost 1 base and the J segment 0 bases; nucleotides outside the gene matches: 1. The germline V gene encodes CDR1 LNHDA and CDR2 SQIVND (reference sequence). CDR3 size: 16 residues. Data came from immunoSEQ multiplex PCR; TCRdb stores just in-frame clones and leaves some out. The data contain a few hundred thousand clones, around 83% of them singletons. This receptor was taken from a woman between 50 and 59 years old who had recovered from COVID-19. The chain links TRBV19 to TRBJ2-7; TRBD2 matches 12 bases. The source material was PBMCs or T cells enriched from blood (not recorded which). The CDR3 loop is CASSIGTSGDSYEQYF. CDR3 nucleotides: TGTGCCAGTAGTATAGGGACTAGCGGGGACTCCTACGAGCAGTACTTC.